One and the same sample provided the 13 T cell receptor beta chains below, sequenced in a study of T cells expressing NK-cell markers. TCRdb re-analyzed the 5' RACE reads; it lists each CDR3 protein once, without DNA. Its table records about 160,000 distinct CDR3 sequences. What was sequenced was blood T cells: a sorted CD56 or NKG2C T cell subset, CD4+ or CD8+ T cells, or bulk PBMC T cells (not recorded which). These receptors came from a woman between 18 and 75 years old in good health.

The V and J genes are TRBV5-8 and TRBJ1-2; absent DNA, TCRdb's TRBD1 call cannot be checked. In germline, CDR1 is SGHTS, CDR2 YDEGEE. The CDR3 spans 13 residues. The CDR3 loop reads CASSLQEIYGYTF.

The CDR3 here is CSCKPGTGAGNEQFF. J is TRBJ2-1 and V is TRBV20-1; TCRdb designates TRBD1, a call that cannot be tested without DNA. This CDR3 is 15 amino acids long. Germline-derived CDR1 and CDR2 are DFQATT and SNEGSKA (reference sequence).

The CDR3 spells CASSYLRFDSPLHF. The chain recombines TRBV6-2 or TRBV6-3 with TRBJ1-6. Looked up from germline, CDR1 is MNHEY and CDR2 is SVGEGT. This CDR3 comprises 14 residues.

The rearrangement links TRBV10-3 to TRBJ2-1; TCRdb picks TRBD2, but there is no DNA to check that call. Germline V lookup: CDR1 ENHRY, CDR2 SYGVKD. The CDR3 is made up of 14 amino acids. This chain's CDR3 is CAISFSGNDNEQFF.

The rearrangement joins TRBV15 to TRBJ1-2; checking the TCRdb D call of TRBD1 is not possible without DNA. The CDR3 runs to 15 residues. Germline assignment: CDR1 LNHNV and CDR2 YYDKDF (reference sequence). CDR3: CATSRQGELAYGYTF.

The chain couples TRBV24-1 to TRBJ2-1. The CDR3 contains 16 residues. In germline, CDR1 is KGHDR, CDR2 SFDVKD. The CDR3 is CATSDSLTETYNEQFF.

The chain is built from TRBV10-2 and TRBJ2-4; with no DNA, the TCRdb D assignment of TRBD1 cannot be verified. This CDR3 has 18 residues. CDR1 is WSHSY, CDR2 SAAADI, per germline. This chain's CDR3 is CASSDGTRGSFVKNIQYF.

V gene TRBV11-2 combines with J gene TRBJ2-7; TCRdb reports TRBD1, a call that lacks DNA to check it against. CDR1 is SGHAT and CDR2 is FQNNGV in the germline V gene. The CDR3 is 16 amino acids. The CDR3 is CASSDPGQRHSYEQYF. Full variable domain (missing parts from reference TRBV11-2 and TRBJ2-7): EAGVAQSPRYKIIEKRQSVAFWCNPISGHATLYWYQQILGQGPKLLIQFQNNGVVDDSQLPKDRFSAERLKGVDSTLKIQPAKLEDSAVYLCASSDPGQRHSYEQYFGPGTRLTVT.

This chain connects TRBV11-2 to TRBJ2-6; TCRdb names TRBD1, which stays unverified in the absence of DNA. Germline loops: CDR1 SGHAT, CDR2 FQNNGV. This CDR3 comprises 16 residues. The CDR3 here is CASSKKGVAGANVLTF.

The J gene is TRBJ2-1, the V gene TRBV6-5; TCRdb designates TRBD2, a call that cannot be tested without DNA. Germline CDR1 reads MNHEY; CDR2 reads SVGAGI. This CDR3 has 15 amino acids. CDR3 in amino acids: CASSYASGGVGQQFF.

The rearrangement uses TRBV20-1 and TRBJ1-4; TCRdb reports TRBD1, a call that lacks DNA to check it against. Per germline, CDR1 DFQATT and CDR2 SNEGSKA (reference sequence). The CDR3 loop spans 16 amino acids. The chain's CDR3 is CSARDPSSGGVEKLFF.

This CDR3 reads CASSQVHRANYGYTF. The genes are TRBV14 and TRBJ1-2. Germline V lookup: CDR1 SGHDN, CDR2 FVKESK. The CDR3 extends over 15 amino acids.

The chain is built from TRBV5-1 and TRBJ2-5; the TCRdb call, TRBD1, lacks DNA for checking. This CDR3 region has 14 residues. Looked up from germline, CDR1 is SGHRS and CDR2 is YFSETQ. CDR3 sequence: CASSYQGLQETQYF.